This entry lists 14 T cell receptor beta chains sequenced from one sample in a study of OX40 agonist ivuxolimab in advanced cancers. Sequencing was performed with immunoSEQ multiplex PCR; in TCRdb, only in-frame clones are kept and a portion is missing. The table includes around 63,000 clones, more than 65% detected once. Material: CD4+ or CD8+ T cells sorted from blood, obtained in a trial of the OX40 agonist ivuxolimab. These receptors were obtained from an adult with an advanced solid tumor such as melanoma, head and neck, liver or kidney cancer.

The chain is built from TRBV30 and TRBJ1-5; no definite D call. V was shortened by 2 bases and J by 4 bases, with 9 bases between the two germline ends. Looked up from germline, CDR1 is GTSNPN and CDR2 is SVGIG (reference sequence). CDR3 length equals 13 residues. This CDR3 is CAWSKSVNQPQHF. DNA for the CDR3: TGTGCCTGGAGTAAGTCGGTGAATCAGCCCCAGCATTTT. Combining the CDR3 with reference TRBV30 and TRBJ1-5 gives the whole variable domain SQTIHQWPATLVQPVGSPLSLECTVEGTSNPNLYWYRQAAGRGLQLLFYSVGIGQISSEVPQNLSASRPQDRQFILSSKKLLLSDSGFYLCAWSKSVNQPQHFGDGTRLSIL.

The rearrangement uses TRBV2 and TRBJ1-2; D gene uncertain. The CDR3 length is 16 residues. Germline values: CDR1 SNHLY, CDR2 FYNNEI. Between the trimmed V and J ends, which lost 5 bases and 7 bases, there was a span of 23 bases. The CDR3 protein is CASSNSRQTPIGGYTF. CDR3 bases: TGTGCCAGCAGTAATTCGAGGCAGACCCCTATCGGTGGCTACACCTTC.

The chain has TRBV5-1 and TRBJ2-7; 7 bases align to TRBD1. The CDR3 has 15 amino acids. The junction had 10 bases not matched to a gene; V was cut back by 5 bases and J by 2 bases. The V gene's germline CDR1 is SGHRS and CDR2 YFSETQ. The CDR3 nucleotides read TGCGCCAGCAGAGTCGGACAGGCGAGTACCTACGAGCAGTACTTC. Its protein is CASRVGQASTYEQYF.

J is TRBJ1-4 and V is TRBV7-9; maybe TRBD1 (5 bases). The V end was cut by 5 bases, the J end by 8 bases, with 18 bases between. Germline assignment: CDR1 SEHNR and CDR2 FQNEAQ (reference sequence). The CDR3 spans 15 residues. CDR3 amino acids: CASSPQTGVGEKLFF. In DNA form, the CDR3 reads TGTGCCAGCAGCCCCCAGACGGGGGTAGGAGAAAAACTGTTTTTT.

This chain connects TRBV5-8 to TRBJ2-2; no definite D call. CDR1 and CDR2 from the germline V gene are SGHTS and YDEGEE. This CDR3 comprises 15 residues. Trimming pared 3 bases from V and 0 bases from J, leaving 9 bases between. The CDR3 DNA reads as TGTGCCAGCAGCTCCCGGAGAGCGAACACCGGGGAGCTGTTTTTT. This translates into CASSSRRANTGELFF.

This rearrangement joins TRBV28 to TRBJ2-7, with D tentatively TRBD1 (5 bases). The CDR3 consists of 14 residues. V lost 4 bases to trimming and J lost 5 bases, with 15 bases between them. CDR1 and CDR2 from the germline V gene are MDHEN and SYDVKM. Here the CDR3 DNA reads TGTGCCAGCAGTTCCACTCAGGGTTCCGACGAGCAGTACGTC. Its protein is CASSSTQGSDEQYV.

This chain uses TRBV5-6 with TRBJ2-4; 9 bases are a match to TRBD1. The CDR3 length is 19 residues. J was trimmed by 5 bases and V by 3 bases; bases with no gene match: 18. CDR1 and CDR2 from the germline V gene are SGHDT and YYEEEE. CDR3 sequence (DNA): TGTGCCAGCAGCTGCACAGGGGGCTGGGCCCCTTGCGGTGAAAACATTCAGTACTTC. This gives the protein CASSCTGGWAPCGENIQYF.

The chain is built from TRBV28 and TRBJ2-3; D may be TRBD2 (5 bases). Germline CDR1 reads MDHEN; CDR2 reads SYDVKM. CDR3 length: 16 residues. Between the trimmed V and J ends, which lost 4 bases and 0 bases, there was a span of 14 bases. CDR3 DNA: TGTGCCAGCAGTTACCCACGGAGGTCTAGCACAGATACGCAGTATTTT. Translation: CASSYPRRSSTDTQYF.

CDR3 coding DNA: TGCGCCAGCAGCCAATCGAGCGGACCGCAGTTCTTC. Its translation: CASSQSSGPQFF. The chain has TRBV4-3 and TRBJ2-1; TRBD2 is a possible D gene (5 bases). The CDR3 totals 12 residues. CDR1 is LGHNA and CDR2 is YSLEER in the germline V gene. V was cut by 2 bases and J by 12 bases, with 11 bases left in between.

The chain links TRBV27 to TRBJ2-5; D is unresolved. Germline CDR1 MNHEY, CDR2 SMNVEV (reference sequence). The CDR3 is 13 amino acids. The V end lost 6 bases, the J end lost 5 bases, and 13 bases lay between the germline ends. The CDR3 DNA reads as TGTGCCAGCAGCCCCGCGGCCGGCGAGACCCAGTACTTC. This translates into CASSPAAGETQYF.

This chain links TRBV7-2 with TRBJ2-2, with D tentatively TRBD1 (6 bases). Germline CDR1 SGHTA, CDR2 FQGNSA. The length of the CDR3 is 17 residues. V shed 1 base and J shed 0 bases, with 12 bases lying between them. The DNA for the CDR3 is TGTGCCAGCAGCTTAGTAGCCTACAGGGCGAACACCGGGGAGCTGTTTTTT. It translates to CASSLVAYRANTGELFF.

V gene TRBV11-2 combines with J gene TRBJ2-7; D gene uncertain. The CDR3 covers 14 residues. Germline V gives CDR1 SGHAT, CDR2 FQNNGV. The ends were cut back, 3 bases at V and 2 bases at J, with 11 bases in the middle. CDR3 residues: CASSFRISAYEQYF. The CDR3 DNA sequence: TGTGCCAGCAGCTTCCGGATTAGTGCCTACGAGCAGTACTTC.

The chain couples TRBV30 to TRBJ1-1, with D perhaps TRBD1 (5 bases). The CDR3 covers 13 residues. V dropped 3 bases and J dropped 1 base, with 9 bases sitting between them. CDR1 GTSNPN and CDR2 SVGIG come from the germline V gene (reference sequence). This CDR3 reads CAWRFGANTEAFF. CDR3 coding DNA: TGTGCCTGGAGGTTTGGGGCGAACACTGAAGCTTTCTTT.

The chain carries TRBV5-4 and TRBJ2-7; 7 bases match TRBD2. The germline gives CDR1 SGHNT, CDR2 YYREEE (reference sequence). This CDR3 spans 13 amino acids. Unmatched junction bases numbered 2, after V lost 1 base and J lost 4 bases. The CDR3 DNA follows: TGTGCCAGCAGCTTGAACGGGGGGTACGAGCAGTACGTC. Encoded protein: CASSLNGGYEQYV.